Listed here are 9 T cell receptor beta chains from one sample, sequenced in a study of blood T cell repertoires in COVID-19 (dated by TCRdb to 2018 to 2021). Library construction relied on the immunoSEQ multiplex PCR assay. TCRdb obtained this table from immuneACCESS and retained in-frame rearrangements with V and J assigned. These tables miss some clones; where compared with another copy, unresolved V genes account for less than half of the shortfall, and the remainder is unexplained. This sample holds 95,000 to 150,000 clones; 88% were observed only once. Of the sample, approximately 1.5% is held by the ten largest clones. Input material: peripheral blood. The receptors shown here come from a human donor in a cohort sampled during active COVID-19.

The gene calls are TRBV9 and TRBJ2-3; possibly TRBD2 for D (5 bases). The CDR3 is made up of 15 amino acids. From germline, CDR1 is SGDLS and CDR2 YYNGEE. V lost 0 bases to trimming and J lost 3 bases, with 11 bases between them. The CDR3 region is CASSVAHGGTDTQYF. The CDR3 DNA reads TGTGCCAGCAGCGTAGCTCATGGAGGTACAGATACGCAGTATTTT.

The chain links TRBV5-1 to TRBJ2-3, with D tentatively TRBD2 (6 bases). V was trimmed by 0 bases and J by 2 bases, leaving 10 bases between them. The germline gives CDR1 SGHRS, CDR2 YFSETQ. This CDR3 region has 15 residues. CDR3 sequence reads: CASSLGRGFTDTQYF. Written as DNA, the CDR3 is TGCGCCAGCAGCTTGGGGAGGGGTTTCACAGATACGCAGTATTTT.

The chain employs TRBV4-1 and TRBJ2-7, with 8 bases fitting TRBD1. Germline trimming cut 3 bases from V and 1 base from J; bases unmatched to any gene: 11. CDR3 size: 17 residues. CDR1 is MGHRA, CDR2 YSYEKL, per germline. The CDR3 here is CASSHASGTGLSYEQYF. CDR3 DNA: TGCGCCAGCAGCCACGCCTCCGGGACAGGCCTTTCCTACGAGCAGTACTTC.

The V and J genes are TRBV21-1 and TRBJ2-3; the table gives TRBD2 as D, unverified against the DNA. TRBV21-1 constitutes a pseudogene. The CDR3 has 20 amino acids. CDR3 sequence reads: CASSKASLPLRESSTDTQYF. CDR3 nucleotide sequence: TGTGCCAGCAGCAAAGCTTCTTTGCCTTTGCGGGAGTCTAGCACAGATACGCAGTATTTT.

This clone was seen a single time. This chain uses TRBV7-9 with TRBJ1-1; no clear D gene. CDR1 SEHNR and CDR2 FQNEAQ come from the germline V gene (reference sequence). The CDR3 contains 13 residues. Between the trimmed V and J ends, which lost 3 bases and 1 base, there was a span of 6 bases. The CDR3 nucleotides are TGTGCCAGCAGCTTTAGCGGGAACACTGAAGCTTTCTTT. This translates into CASSFSGNTEAFF. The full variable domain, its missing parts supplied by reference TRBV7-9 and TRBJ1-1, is DTGVSQNPRHKITKRGQNVTFRCDPISEHNRLYWYRQTLGQGPEFLTYFQNEAQLEKSRLLSDRFSAERPKGSFSTLEIQRTEQGDSAMYLCASSFSGNTEAFFGQGTRLTVV.

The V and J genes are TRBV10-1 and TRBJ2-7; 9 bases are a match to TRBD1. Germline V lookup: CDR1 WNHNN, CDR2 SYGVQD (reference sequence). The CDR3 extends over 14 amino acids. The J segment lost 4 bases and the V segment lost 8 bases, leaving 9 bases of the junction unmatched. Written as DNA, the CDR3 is TGCGCCAGCGCCGCCGGGACAGGGCCATACGAGCAGTACTTC. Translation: CASAAGTGPYEQYF.

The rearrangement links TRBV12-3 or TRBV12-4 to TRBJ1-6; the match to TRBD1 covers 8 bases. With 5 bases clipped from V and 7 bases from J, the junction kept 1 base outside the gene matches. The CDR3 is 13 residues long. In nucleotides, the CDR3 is TGTGCCAGCAGTCCAGGGGGCAATTCACCCCTCCACTTT. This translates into CASSPGGNSPLHF.

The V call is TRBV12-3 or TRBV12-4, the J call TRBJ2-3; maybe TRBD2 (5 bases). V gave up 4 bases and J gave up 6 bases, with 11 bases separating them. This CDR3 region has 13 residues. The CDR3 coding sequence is TGTGCCAGCAGTTCGGGGATGGGGGATACGCAGTATTTT. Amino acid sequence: CASSSGMGDTQYF.

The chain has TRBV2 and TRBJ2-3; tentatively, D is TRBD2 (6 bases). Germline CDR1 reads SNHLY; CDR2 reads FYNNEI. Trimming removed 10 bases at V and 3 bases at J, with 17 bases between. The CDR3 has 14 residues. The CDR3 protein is CATRGISRTDTQYF. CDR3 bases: TGTGCCACCCGGGGGATAAGTCGGACAGATACGCAGTATTTT.